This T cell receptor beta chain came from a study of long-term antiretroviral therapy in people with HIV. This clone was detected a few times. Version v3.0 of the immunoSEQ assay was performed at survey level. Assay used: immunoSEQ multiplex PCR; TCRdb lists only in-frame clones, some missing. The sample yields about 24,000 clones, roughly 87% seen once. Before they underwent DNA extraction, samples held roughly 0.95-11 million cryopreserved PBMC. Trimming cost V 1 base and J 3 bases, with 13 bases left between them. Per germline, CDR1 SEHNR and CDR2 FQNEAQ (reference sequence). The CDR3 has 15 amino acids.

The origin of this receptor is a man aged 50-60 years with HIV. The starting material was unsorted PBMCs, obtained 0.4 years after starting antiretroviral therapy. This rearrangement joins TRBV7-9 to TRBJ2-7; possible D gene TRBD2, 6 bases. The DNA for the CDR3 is TGTGCCAGCAGCTTAGAAGGCCGGGGGATCTACGAGCAGTACTTC. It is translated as CASSLEGRGIYEQYF.